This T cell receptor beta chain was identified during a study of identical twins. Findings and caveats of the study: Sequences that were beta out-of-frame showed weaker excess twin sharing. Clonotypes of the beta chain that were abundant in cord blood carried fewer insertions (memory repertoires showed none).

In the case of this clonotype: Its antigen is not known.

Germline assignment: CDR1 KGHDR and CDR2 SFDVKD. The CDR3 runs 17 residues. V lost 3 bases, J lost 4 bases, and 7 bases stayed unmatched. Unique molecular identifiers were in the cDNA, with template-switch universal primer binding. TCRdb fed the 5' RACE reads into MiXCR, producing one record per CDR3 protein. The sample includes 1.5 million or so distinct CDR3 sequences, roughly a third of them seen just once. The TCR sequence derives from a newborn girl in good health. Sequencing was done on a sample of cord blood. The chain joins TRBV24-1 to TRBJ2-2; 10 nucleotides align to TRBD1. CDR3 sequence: CATSDGDRGEGTGELFF. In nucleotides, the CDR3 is TGTGCCACCAGTGATGGGGACAGGGGAGAGGGCACCGGGGAGCTGTTTTTT.